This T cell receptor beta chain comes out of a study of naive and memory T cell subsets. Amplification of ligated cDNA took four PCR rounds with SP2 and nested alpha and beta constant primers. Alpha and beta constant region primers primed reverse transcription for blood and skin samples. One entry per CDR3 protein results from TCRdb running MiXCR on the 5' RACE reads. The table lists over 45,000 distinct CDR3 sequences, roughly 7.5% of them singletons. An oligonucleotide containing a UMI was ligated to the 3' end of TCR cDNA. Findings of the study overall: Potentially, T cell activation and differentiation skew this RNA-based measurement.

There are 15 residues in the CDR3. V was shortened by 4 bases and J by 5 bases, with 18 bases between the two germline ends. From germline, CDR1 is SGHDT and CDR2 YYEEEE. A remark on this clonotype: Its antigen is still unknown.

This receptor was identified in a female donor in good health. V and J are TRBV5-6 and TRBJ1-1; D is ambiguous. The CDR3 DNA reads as TGTGCCAGCAGCCCCGGTAGAGGGAGGGAGACTGAAGCTTTCTTT. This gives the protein CASSPGRGRETEAFF.